This paragraph reports one T cell receptor beta chain. This CDR3 is built from 12 residues. Trimming stripped 7 bases from V and 6 bases from J, with 15 bases between. CDR1 is DFQATT and CDR2 is SNEGSKA in the germline V gene (reference sequence). The sample comes from a study of human T cells and chemical hapten exposure. Time point described: patch test 3, about 24 weeks after DPC sensitization. Treatment noted: therapeutic diphenylcyclopropenone sensitization with weekly scalp DPC. TCRdb re-derived calls from the RACE reads in MiXCR, one entry per CDR3 protein. The sample lists 180,000 or so distinct CDR3 sequences, 20% to 25% occurring once.

This receptor was taken from a middle-aged woman with alopecia areata. Some clones in this sample may be carry-over from other donors' samples. The J gene is TRBJ1-1, the V gene TRBV20-1; TRBD1 might be the D (5 bases). The material sequenced was whole blood, taken in connection with sensitization to the hapten diphenylcyclopropenone (DPC). CDR3 in DNA: TGCAGTGTTTCAGGGAATTTGGCTGAAGCTTTCTTT. Its protein is CSVSGNLAEAFF.